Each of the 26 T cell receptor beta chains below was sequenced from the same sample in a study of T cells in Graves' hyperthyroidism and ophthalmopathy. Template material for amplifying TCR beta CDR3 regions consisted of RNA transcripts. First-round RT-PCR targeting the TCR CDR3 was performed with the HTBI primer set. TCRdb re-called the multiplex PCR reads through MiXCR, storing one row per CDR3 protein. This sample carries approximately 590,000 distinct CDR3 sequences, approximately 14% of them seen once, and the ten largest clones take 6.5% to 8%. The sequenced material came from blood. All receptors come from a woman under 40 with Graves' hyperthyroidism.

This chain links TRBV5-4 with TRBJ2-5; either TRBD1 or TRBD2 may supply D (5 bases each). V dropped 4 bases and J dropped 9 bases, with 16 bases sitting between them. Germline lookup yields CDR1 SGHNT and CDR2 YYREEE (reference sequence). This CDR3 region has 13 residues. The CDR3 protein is CASSPGLPRAQYF. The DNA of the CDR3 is TGTGCCAGCAGCCCGGGGCTTCCCAGGGCCCAGTACTTC.

The CDR3 DNA follows: TGCAGTGCATCAGGACTAGCGGGAGTCAATGAGCAGTTCTTC. Translating it yields CSASGLAGVNEQFF. The rearrangement uses TRBV20-1 and TRBJ2-1; TRBD2 aligns across 13 bases. The length of the CDR3 is 14 residues. Looked up from germline, CDR1 is DFQATT and CDR2 is SNEGSKA (reference sequence). V trimming: 6 bases; J trimming: 6 bases; junction bases outside the gene matches: 5.

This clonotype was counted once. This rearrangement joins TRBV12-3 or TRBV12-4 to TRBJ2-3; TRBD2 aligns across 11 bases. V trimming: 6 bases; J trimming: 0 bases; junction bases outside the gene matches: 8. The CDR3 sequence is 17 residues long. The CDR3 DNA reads TGTGCCAGCAGGAGTACTAGCGGGAGCCTGAGCACAGATACGCAGTATTTT. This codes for CASRSTSGSLSTDTQYF.

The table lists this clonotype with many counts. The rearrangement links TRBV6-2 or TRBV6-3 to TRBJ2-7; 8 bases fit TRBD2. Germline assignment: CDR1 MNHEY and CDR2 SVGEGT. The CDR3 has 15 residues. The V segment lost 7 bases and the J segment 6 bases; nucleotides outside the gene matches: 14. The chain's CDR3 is CASTAPGLVIGEQYF. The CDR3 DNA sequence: TGTGCCAGCACCGCTCCGGGACTAGTCATCGGCGAGCAGTACTTC.

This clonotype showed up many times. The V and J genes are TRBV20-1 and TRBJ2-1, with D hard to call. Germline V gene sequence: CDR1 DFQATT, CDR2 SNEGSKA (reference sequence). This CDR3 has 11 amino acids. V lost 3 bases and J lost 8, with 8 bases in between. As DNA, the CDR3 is TGCAGTGCTAGTATCTTGGATGAGCAGTTCTTC. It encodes CSASILDEQFF.

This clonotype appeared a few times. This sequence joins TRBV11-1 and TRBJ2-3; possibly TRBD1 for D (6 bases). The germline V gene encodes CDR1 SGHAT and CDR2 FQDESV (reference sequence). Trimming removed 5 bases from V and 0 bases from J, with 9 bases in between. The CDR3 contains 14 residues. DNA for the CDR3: TGTGCCAGCAGCCGGGACAAAAGCACAGATACGCAGTATTTT. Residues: CASSRDKSTDTQYF.

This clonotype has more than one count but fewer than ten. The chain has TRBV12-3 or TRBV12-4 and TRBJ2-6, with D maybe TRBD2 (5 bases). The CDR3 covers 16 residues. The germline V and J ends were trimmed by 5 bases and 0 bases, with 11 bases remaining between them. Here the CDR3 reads CASSRPRDSGANVLTF. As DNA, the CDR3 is TGTGCCAGCAGTAGGCCCCGGGACTCTGGGGCCAACGTCCTGACTTTC.

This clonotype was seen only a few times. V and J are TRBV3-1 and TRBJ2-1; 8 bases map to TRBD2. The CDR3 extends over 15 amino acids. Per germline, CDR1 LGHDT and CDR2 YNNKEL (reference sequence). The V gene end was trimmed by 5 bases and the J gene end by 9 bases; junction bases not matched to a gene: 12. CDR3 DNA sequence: TGTGCCAGCAGCGGGCTCGGGAGGGTTATTGCTGAGCAGTTCTTC. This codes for CASSGLGRVIAEQFF.

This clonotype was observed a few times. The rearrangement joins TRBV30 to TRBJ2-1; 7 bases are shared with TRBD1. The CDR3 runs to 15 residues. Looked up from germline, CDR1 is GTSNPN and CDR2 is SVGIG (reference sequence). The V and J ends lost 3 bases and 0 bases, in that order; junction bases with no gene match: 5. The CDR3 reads CAWRETGSSYNEQFF. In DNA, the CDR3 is TGTGCCTGGAGGGAGACAGGGAGCTCCTACAATGAGCAGTTCTTC.

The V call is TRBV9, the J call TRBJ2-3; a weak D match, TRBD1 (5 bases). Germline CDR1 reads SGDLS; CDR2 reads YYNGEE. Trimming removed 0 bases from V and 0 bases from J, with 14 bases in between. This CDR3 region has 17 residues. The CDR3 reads CASSVGADSTSTDTQYF. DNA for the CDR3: TGTGCCAGCAGCGTAGGAGCAGACAGTACTAGCACAGATACGCAGTATTTT.

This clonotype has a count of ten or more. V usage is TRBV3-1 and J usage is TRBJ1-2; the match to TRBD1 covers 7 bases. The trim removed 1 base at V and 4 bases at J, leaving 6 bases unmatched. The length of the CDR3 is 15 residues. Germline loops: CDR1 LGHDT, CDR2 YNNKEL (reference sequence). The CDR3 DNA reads TGTGCCAGCAGCCAAGTGATAGGGGGCGGCTATGGCTACACCTTC. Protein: CASSQVIGGGYGYTF.

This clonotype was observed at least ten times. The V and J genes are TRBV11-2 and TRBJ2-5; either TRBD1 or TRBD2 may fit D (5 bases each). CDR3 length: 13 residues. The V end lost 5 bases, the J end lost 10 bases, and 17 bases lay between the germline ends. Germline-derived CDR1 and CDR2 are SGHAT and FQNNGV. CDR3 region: CASSEGTAGYQYF. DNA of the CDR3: TGTGCCAGCAGCGAGGGGACCGCTGGGTACCAGTACTTC.

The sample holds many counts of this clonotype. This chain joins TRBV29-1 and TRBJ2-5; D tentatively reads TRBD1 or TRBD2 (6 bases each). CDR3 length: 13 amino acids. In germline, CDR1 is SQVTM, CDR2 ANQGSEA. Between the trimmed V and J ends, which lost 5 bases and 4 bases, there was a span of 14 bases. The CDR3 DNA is TGCAGCGTTTTCACAGGGCGGGGAGAGACCCAGTACTTC. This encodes CSVFTGRGETQYF.

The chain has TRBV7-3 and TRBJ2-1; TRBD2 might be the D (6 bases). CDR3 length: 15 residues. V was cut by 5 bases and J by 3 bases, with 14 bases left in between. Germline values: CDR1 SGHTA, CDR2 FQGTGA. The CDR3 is CASSLMGTLYNEQFF. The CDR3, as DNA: TGTGCCAGCAGCCTGATGGGGACTCTCTACAATGAGCAGTTCTTC.

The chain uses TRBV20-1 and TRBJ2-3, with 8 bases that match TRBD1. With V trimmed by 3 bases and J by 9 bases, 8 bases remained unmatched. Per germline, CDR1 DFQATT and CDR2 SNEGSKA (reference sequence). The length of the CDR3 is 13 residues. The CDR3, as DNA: TGCAGTGCTAGTAGGGGCAGGGGGCAGACGCAGTATTTT. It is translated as CSASRGRGQTQYF.

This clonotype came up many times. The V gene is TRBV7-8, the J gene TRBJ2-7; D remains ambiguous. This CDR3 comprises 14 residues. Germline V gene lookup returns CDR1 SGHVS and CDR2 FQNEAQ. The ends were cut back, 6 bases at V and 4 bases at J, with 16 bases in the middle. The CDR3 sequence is CASSFLLPKYEQYF. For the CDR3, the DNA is TGTGCCAGCAGTTTCCTCCTACCGAAATACGAGCAGTACTTC. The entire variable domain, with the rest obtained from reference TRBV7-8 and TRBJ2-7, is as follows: GAGVSQSPRYKVAKRGQDVALRCDPISGHVSLFWYQQALGQGPEFLTYFQNEAQLDKSGLPSDRFFAERPEGSVSTLKIQRTQQEDSAVYLCASSFLLPKYEQYFGPGTRLTVT.

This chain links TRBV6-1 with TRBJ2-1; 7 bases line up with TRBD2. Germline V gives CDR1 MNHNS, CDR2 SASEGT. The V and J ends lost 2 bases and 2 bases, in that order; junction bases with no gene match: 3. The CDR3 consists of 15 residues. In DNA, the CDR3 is TGTGCCAGCAGTGAAACGGCGGGAGCCTACAATGAGCAGTTCTTC. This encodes CASSETAGAYNEQFF.

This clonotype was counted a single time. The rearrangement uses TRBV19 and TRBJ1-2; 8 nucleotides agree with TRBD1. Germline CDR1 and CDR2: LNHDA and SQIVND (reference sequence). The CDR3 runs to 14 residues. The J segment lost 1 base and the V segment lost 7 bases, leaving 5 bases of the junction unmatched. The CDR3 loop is CASTQGADNYGYTF. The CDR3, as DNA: TGTGCCAGTACCCAGGGGGCCGATAACTATGGCTACACCTTC. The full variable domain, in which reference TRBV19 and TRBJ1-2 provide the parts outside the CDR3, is DGGITQSPKYLFRKEGQNVTLSCEQNLNHDAMYWYRQDPGQGLRLIYYSQIVNDFQKGDIAEGYSVSREKKESFPLTVTSAQKNPTAFYLCASTQGADNYGYTFGSGTRLTVV.

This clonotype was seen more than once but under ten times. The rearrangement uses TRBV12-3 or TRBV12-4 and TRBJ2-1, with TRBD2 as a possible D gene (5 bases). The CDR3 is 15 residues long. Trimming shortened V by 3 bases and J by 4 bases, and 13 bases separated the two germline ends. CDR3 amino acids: CASSFGLNLYNEQFF. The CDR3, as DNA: TGTGCCAGCAGTTTCGGACTGAATTTATACAATGAGCAGTTCTTC.

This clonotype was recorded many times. CDR3: CASSKPGQQTYEQYF. CDR3 coding DNA: TGTGCCAGCAGTAAACCGGGACAACAAACCTACGAGCAGTACTTC. This chain uses TRBV28 with TRBJ2-7; maybe TRBD1 (6 bases). Germline values: CDR1 MDHEN, CDR2 SYDVKM. Between the trimmed V and J ends, which lost 5 bases and 2 bases, there was a span of 16 bases. This CDR3 comprises 15 residues.

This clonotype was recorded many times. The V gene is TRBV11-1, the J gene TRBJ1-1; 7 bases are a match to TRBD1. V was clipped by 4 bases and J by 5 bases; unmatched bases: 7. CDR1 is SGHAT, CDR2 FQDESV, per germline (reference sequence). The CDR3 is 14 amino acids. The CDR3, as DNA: TGTGCCAGCAGCTCCCGACAGGGTTGGACTGAAGCTTTCTTT. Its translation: CASSSRQGWTEAFF.

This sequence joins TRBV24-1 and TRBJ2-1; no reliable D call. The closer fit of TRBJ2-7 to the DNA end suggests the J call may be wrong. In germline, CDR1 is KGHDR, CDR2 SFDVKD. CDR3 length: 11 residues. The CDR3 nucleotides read TGTGCCACCAGTTCCTACAATGAGCAGTACTTC. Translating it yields CATSSYNEQYF.

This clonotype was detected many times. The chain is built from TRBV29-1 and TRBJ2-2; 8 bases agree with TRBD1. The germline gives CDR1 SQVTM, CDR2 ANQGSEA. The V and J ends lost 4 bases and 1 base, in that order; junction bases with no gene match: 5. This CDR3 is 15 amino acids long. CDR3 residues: CSVGEGQENTGELFF. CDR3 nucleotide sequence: TGCAGCGTTGGAGAGGGACAGGAGAACACCGGGGAGCTGTTTTTT.

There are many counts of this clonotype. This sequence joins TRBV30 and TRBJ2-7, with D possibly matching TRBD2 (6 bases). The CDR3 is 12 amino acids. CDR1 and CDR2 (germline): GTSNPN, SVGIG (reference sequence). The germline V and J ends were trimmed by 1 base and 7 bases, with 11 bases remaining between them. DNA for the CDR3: TGTGCCTGGAGTGGACTAGTCGGGGAGCAGTACTTC. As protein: CAWSGLVGEQYF.

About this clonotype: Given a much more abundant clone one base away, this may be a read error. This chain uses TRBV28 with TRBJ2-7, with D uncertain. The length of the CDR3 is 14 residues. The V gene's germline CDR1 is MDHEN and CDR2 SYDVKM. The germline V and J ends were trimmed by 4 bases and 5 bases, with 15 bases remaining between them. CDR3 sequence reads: CASSYALPPHEQYF. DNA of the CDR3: TGTGCCAGCAGTTACGCGTTACCACCCCACGAGCAGTACTTC.

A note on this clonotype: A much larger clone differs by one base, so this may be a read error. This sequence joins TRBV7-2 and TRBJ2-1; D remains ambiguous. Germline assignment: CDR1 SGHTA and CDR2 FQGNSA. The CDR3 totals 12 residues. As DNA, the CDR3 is TGTGCCGGCAGCTTATCATACAATGAGCGGTTCTTC. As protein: CAGSLSYNERFF.